These 8 T cell receptor beta chains came from one sample sequenced in a study of cytomegalovirus exposure and HLA in healthy donors (dated by TCRdb to about 2017). Library method: the immunoSEQ multiplex PCR assay. The multiplex PCR relied on a mix of 60 forward primers for TCR Vbeta segments and 13 reverse primers for TCR Jbeta segments. TCRdb provides this immuneACCESS table in a form limited to in-frame rearrangements. Some clones are lacking; in checked studies, under half of them reflect an unresolved V gene, and why the rest are absent is not known. The sample table shows about 70,000 clones, and 55% to 75% are seen once. 17% of the sample is taken by the ten largest. Sequencing used PBMCs. These receptors were obtained from a man aged 35 to 55 in good health and CMV-seropositive.

The rearrangement links TRBV15 to TRBJ2-5; 7 bases fit TRBD2. After removal of 2 bases from V and 2 bases from J, the junction contained 5 bases not matched to a gene. This CDR3 contains 15 residues. From germline, CDR1 is LNHNV and CDR2 YYDKDF (reference sequence). The CDR3 here is CATSRSSGKQETQYF. The CDR3 bases are TGTGCCACCAGCAGATCCAGCGGGAAACAAGAGACCCAGTACTTC. Full variable domain (rest looked up from reference TRBV15 and TRBJ2-5): DAMVIQNPRYQVTQFGKPVTLSCSQTLNHNVMYWYQQKSSQAPKLLFHYYDKDFNNEADTPDNFQSRRPNTSFCFLDIRSPGLGDTAMYLCATSRSSGKQETQYFGPGTRLLVL.

The V gene is TRBV6-1, the J gene TRBJ1-2; no clear D gene. The CDR3 extends over 11 amino acids. Germline loops: CDR1 MNHNS, CDR2 SASEGT. V was shortened by 6 bases and J by 5 bases, with 7 bases between the two germline ends. The CDR3 loop reads CASRGLYGYTF. The CDR3 nucleotides read TGTGCCAGCAGGGGCCTTTATGGCTACACCTTC.

This clone was recorded only once. The CDR3 DNA sequence: TGCGCCAGCAGCTTGGTAGGGACTTGGAAAGAGACCCAGTACTTC. Residues: CASSLVGTWKETQYF. The chain links TRBV5-1 to TRBJ2-5; D may be TRBD2 (6 bases). Per germline, CDR1 SGHRS and CDR2 YFSETQ. Deletions cut 0 bases from V and 3 bases from J, with 12 bases between. The CDR3 has 15 residues.

The gene calls are TRBV2 and TRBJ1-2, with D possibly matching TRBD1 (5 bases). Trimming took 4 bases from V and 4 from J, leaving 7 bases between them. There are 12 residues in the CDR3. CDR1 and CDR2 from the germline V gene are SNHLY and FYNNEI. CDR3: CASSVQGYGYTF. In DNA form, the CDR3 reads TGTGCCAGCAGTGTCCAGGGCTATGGCTACACCTTC.

The chain carries TRBV19 and TRBJ1-1; no clear D gene. The CDR3 runs to 14 residues. CDR1 and CDR2 (germline): LNHDA, SQIVND (reference sequence). The germline V and J ends were trimmed by 3 bases and 3 bases, with 11 bases remaining between them. This chain's CDR3 is CASSIWARDTEAFF. CDR3 DNA sequence: TGTGCCAGTAGTATCTGGGCGCGGGACACTGAAGCTTTCTTT.

The V gene is TRBV10-3, the J gene TRBJ2-1, with 8 bases lining up with TRBD1. Germline V gives CDR1 ENHRY, CDR2 SYGVKD. The junction had 7 bases not matched to a gene; V was cut back by 8 bases and J by 4 bases. This CDR3 comprises 14 residues. CDR3 nucleotide sequence: TGTGCCATCGGTCTGGGGACAGGTTACAATGAGCAGTTCTTC. Translating it yields CAIGLGTGYNEQFF.

The V call is TRBV10-3, the J call TRBJ2-1; D is possibly TRBD2 (6 bases). CDR1 and CDR2 (germline): ENHRY, SYGVKD. CDR3 length: 15 residues. V was shortened by 3 bases and J by 4 bases, with 13 bases between the two germline ends. This chain's CDR3 is CAISDGAGTYNEQFF. CDR3 bases: TGTGCCATCAGTGACGGGGCGGGAACATACAATGAGCAGTTCTTC.

The gene calls are TRBV4-3 and TRBJ1-5; 9 bases fit TRBD1. The germline V gene encodes CDR1 LGHNA and CDR2 YSLEER. Trimming cost V 3 bases and J 5 bases; bases outside gene matches: 5. The CDR3 sequence is 15 residues long. Here the CDR3 DNA reads TGCGCCAGCAGCCATACACAGGGGGCCGATCAGCCCCAGCATTTT. Amino acids: CASSHTQGADQPQHF.